This TCR beta chain was identified during a study of T cells expressing NK-cell markers. Study-level findings and limits: Researchers report these clonotypes also headed the CD3+CD56-NKG2C+ fraction in several donors.

Germline V gives CDR1 MNHNS, CDR2 SASEGT. The CDR3 extends over 16 amino acids. Note on this clonotype: Its antigen is not known.

TCRdb re-called the 5' RACE reads; every CDR3 protein appears as one record, without DNA. This repertoire includes approximately 420,000 distinct CDR3 sequences. This receptor was taken from a woman in her fifties or sixties in good health. Sequencing input: blood T cells: a sorted CD56 or NKG2C T cell subset, CD4+ or CD8+ T cells, or bulk PBMC T cells (not recorded which). The V and J genes are TRBV6-1 and TRBJ1-2; TCRdb indicates TRBD1, and absent DNA this call remains unverified. The CDR3 loop is CASSEAPGTGNYGYTF.